A selection of T cell receptor beta chains follows, all from one sample in a study of identical twins. TCRdb itself ran the 5' RACE reads through MiXCR, one entry per CDR3 protein. The sample consists of about 900,000 distinct CDR3 sequences, around an eighth of them appearing once. The data also belong to a second study, concerning yellow fever vaccine responses in identical twins.

Sequenced input: PBMCs. The receptors stem from a woman between 18 and 30 years old in good health. Both conserved end residues are part of each CDR3. The order of the fields is V gene, CDR3 length, D gene, clone size, J gene, CDR3 DNA, CDR3 protein. The D gene is left open where the match is weak. Part of the rows lack a size; the others show once, few, many or a class for expanded clones.

>TRBV12-3/TRBV12-4|14|NA|many|TRBJ2-1
TGTGCCAGCAAACTCGGGAGCTCCTACAATGAGCAGTTCTTC
CASKLGSSYNEQFF
>TRBV7-9|15|NA|few|TRBJ2-1
TGTGCCAGCAACGGCCGGCAAGCCGTCTACAATGAGCAGTTCTTC
CASNGRQAVYNEQFF
>TRBV24-1|13|NA|many|TRBJ2-1
TGTGCCCCCAAGGGACGGAGCGACAATGAGCAGTTCTTC
CAPKGRSDNEQFF
>TRBV4-1|18|TRBD2|many|TRBJ2-4
TGCGCCAGCAGCTTAGGACTAGCGGGAGGGAAAGCCAAAAACATTCAGTACTTC
CASSLGLAGGKAKNIQYF
>TRBV5-6|14|NA|many|TRBJ2-7
TGTGCCAGCAGCTTGGGTTTTACAGGTTACGAGCAGTACTTC
CASSLGFTGYEQYF
>TRBV3-1|16|TRBD1|few|TRBJ1-6
TGTGCCAGCAGCCAAGGTGGTGGGACAGGGTACTCACCCCTCCACTTT
CASSQGGGTGYSPLHF
>TRBV7-2|17|TRBD2|few|TRBJ2-1
TGTGCCAGCAGCCCCCTGGACGGCGGGAGGGCGGGAGGTGAGCAGTTCTTC
CASSPLDGGRAGGEQFF
>TRBV7-3|17|TRBD2|few|TRBJ2-3
TGTGCCAGCAGCTTAAGGGGGACTAGCGGAAGCACAGATACGCAGTATTTT
CASSLRGTSGSTDTQYF
>TRBV7-2|16|TRBD2|NA|TRBJ2-3
TGTGCCAGCAGCCCCTTGGCTAGCGGGGGGCCGGATACGCAGTATTTT
CASSPLASGGPDTQYF
>TRBV3-1|15|TRBD1|NA|TRBJ1-2
TGTGCCAGCAGCCACGGACAGGGCATGAACTATGGCTACACCTTC
CASSHGQGMNYGYTF
>TRBV11-2|12|TRBD1|NA|TRBJ1-2
TGTGCCAGCAGCATAGAGGGGGCTGGCTACACCTTC
CASSIEGAGYTF
>TRBV20-1|15|TRBD1|few|TRBJ2-5
TGCAGTGCTACTCTCAGGGGGTCATCATCAGAGACCCAGTACTTC
CSATLRGSSSETQYF
>TRBV28|16|TRBD2|few|TRBJ2-1
TGTGCCAGCAGTTTATTTGCGGGAGTAAAGGGCAATGAGCAGTTCTTC
CASSLFAGVKGNEQFF
>TRBV28|18|NA|NA|TRBJ2-2
TGTGCCAGCAGGAAAGAAAGCCGGGGGGCTTCGGACACCGGGGAGCTGTTTTTT
CASRKESRGASDTGELFF
>TRBV20-1|13|TRBD1|NA|TRBJ1-4
TGCAGTGCATCGACAGGGCGGGTTGAAAAACTGTTTTTT
CSASTGRVEKLFF
>TRBV12-3/TRBV12-4|15|TRBD2|few|TRBJ2-2
TGTGCCAGCAGTCCCGGGACTAGGATCACCGGGGAGCTGTTTTTT
CASSPGTRITGELFF
>TRBV5-6|13|TRBD1|NA|TRBJ2-7
TGTGCCAGCAGCCCTGCAGGGGGTCACGAGCAGTACTTC
CASSPAGGHEQYF
>TRBV5-1|16|NA|NA|TRBJ1-1
TGCGCCAGCAGCTTGAATATGGGGCTGGGGCGCACTGAAGCTTTCTTT
CASSLNMGLGRTEAFF
>TRBV2|13|TRBD2|NA|TRBJ2-2
TGTGCCAGCGGGACTACCAACACCGGGGAGCTGTTTTTT
CASGTTNTGELFF
>TRBV24-1|15|TRBD2|NA|TRBJ2-1
TGTGCCACCAGTGACCCTGGGGAGCGGGGGAGAGAGCAGTTCTTC
CATSDPGERGREQFF
>TRBV12-3/TRBV12-4|14|NA|few|TRBJ2-1
TGTGCCAGCAGACTGGGACATTTACCCAATGAGCAGTTCTTC
CASRLGHLPNEQFF
>TRBV11-2|17|NA|NA|TRBJ2-6
TGTGCCAGCAGCCCATGGGGGGAGAAGGCTGGGGCCAACGTCCTGACTTTC
CASSPWGEKAGANVLTF
>TRBV20-1|18|TRBD2|NA|TRBJ2-3
TGCAGTGCTAGGGGAGGTAGCGGGGCGCGATTTACAACAGATACGCAGTATTTT
CSARGGSGARFTTDTQYF
>TRBV19|13|NA|many|TRBJ1-1
TGTGCCAGTAGTATCGATCAGGATACTGAAGCTTTCTTT
CASSIDQDTEAFF
>TRBV20-1|13|NA|many|TRBJ2-3
TGCAGTGCTAGGGCCCTTAGCACAGATACGCAGTATTTT
CSARALSTDTQYF
>TRBV5-1|16|TRBD2|NA|TRBJ2-3
TGCGCCAGCAGCAAATCTAGCGGGGGGCCCACAGATACGCAGTATTTT
CASSKSSGGPTDTQYF
>TRBV12-3/TRBV12-4|18|TRBD2|few|TRBJ2-7
TGTGCCAGCAGTTTGGCAATCGGGCTAGCGGGAGGATACCACGAGCAGTACTTC
CASSLAIGLAGGYHEQYF
>TRBV20-1|15|TRBD2|NA|TRBJ2-1
TGCAGTGCTAGAGAAGGACTAGCGGGAGTTGGTGAGCAGTTCTTC
CSAREGLAGVGEQFF
>TRBV20-1|16|NA|few|TRBJ2-3
TGCAGTGCTAGAGATGCCCAGGGGAGGAGCACAGATACGCAGTATTTT
CSARDAQGRSTDTQYF
>TRBV12-3/TRBV12-4|16|NA|NA|TRBJ1-5
TGTGCCAGCAGCATCTCGGGACCCCAAGGCAATCAGCCCCAGCATTTT
CASSISGPQGNQPQHF